The sequence of this TCR beta chain was determined in a study of CXCR3-negative and CXCR3-positive naive CD8 T cells. Study-wide results and limits: CXCR3-positive naive cells had TRB CDR3s that were more hydrophobic than CXCR3-negative naive cells had.

Germline CDR1 and CDR2: MDHEN and SYDVKM. This CDR3 region has 13 residues. UMI-labeled 5' RACE yielded the TRB cDNA libraries. TCRdb re-called the 5' RACE reads and shows each CDR3 protein once, DNA omitted. In total, the table holds about 90,000 distinct CDR3 sequences. As concerns this clonotype: The antigen is undetermined.

The specimen sequenced was naive CXCR3+ CD8+ T cells from blood. Described subset: CD45RO-CCR7+CD27+CD95- naive CD8+ T cells expressing CXCR3 (TNR3+). The sequence was obtained from a human donor in good health. Some clones in this sample may be carry-over from other donors' samples. This chain joins TRBV28 and TRBJ2-3; TCRdb's assignment of TRBD1 cannot be checked, as there is no DNA. The CDR3 protein is CASSSRLLDTQYF.